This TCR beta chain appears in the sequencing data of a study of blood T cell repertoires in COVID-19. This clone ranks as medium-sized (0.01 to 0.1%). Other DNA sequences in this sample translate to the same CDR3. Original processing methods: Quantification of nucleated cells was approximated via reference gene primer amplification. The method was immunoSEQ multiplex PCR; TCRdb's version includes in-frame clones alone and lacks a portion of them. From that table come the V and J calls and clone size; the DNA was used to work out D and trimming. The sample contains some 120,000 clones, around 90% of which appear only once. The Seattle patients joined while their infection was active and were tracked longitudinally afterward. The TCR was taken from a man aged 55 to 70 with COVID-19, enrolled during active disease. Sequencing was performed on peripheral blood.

For the CDR3, the DNA is TGCGCCAGCAGCTTGGAGGGGGAGGGCTACGAGCAGTACTTC. This codes for CASSLEGEGYEQYF. The V call is TRBV5-1, the J call TRBJ2-7, with TRBD2 as a possible D gene (7 bases). The ends were cut back, 0 bases at V and 3 bases at J, with 10 bases in the middle. The length of the CDR3 is 14 residues. Per the germline V gene, CDR1 is SGHRS and CDR2 is YFSETQ.